This T cell receptor beta chain was recorded in a study of blood T cell repertoires in COVID-19. Background on the study: Acute and convalescent COVID-19 specimens originated in the United States, Italy and Spain. Nucleic acid was either cDNA or gDNA, and it came from T cells, B-cell-depleted T cells, or PBMCs.

This CDR3 region has 15 residues. V dropped 2 bases and J dropped 9; count of bases not matched to a gene: 7. Germline-derived CDR1 and CDR2 are KGHSH and LQKENI. Study processing details: Using reference gene primer amplification, nucleated cell counts were estimated. Some clones are missing from TCRdb's copy, which holds only in-frame ones; the method was immunoSEQ multiplex PCR. V, J and clone size are those of that table, while D and trimming were read from the DNA. The sample records 210,000 or so clones, 80% to 90% being singletons. The sequenced sample was peripheral blood. This TCR was sampled from a woman of 80 years or more with acute or convalescent COVID-19. The chain links TRBV18 to TRBJ2-1; 10 bases map to TRBD2. The DNA of the CDR3 is TGTGCCAGCTCACCATTGAGCGGGGGGGCCTCTGAGCAGTTCTTC. Translating it yields CASSPLSGGASEQFF.